The sequence of this T cell receptor beta chain was determined in a study of blood T cell repertoires in COVID-19. Germline assignment: CDR1 LGHDT and CDR2 YNNKEL (reference sequence). V was clipped by 3 bases and J by 3 bases; unmatched bases: 22. This CDR3 spans 21 amino acids. Original data processing: Nucleated cell number was recorded as an estimate derived from reference gene primer amplification. Clones were sequenced by immunoSEQ multiplex PCR, and TCRdb holds only the in-frame ones, with some missing. V and J calls and clone size follow that table, whereas D and trimming were derived from the DNA. The table shows 150,000 to 200,000 clones, with 88% occurring only once.

Sequenced: peripheral blood. V is TRBV3-1 (or the pseudogene TRBV3-2) and J is TRBJ1-2, with 10 nucleotides matching TRBD1. The source is a man aged 35 to 55 with active or convalescent COVID-19. The CDR3 protein is CASSHSPNPGTGDPRYYGYTF. The CDR3 DNA reads TGTGCCAGCAGCCATTCGCCGAATCCCGGGACAGGGGATCCGAGATACTATGGCTACACCTTC.